These 12 T cell receptor beta chains were all obtained from the same sample, sequenced in a study of graft-versus-host responses after intestinal transplantation. TCRdb's table, derived via immunoSEQ multiplex PCR, lists solely in-frame clones and lacks some. The sample comprises tens of thousands of clones, about nine tenths of which are singletons, and approximately 0.11% rests with the top ten. What these receptors recognize is not known. Sample: unstimulated CD4+ T cells sorted from spleen or lymph node cells, taken before intestinal transplant. These receptor sequences come from a human donor who received an intestinal transplant.

This clone was counted only a few times. The chain employs TRBV9 and TRBJ2-1; 8 bases are shared with TRBD2. Germline loops: CDR1 SGDLS, CDR2 YYNGEE. With V trimmed by 0 bases and J by 7 bases, 12 bases remained unmatched. There are 17 residues in the CDR3. CDR3 DNA sequence: TGTGCCAGCAGCGTAGCCAGCGGGGGCTTTTTGGGGAATGAGCAGTTCTTC. Translated, it gives CASSVASGGFLGNEQFF.

The chain uses TRBV19 and TRBJ2-1; 12 bases map to TRBD2. Germline V gene sequence: CDR1 LNHDA, CDR2 SQIVND (reference sequence). The CDR3 has 19 amino acids. The V gene end was trimmed by 3 bases and the J gene end by 7 bases; junction bases not matched to a gene: 16. The CDR3 nucleotides read TGTGCCAGTAGTATTGTAGTGCCTAGCGGGGGGGCCAGGTGGAATGAGCAGTTCTTC. Its translation is CASSIVVPSGGARWNEQFF.

The chain couples TRBV28 to TRBJ1-2, with TRBD1 matching 8 bases. From germline, CDR1 is MDHEN and CDR2 SYDVKM. After removal of 6 bases from V and 7 bases from J, the junction contained 4 bases not matched to a gene. This CDR3 is 12 amino acids long. The CDR3 reads CASRSGGGGYTF. The CDR3 DNA sequence: TGTGCCAGCAGATCAGGGGGCGGTGGCTACACCTTC.

This sequence joins TRBV5-5 and TRBJ2-3; tentatively, D is TRBD1 (6 bases). The CDR3 is made up of 16 amino acids. Deletions cut 5 bases from V and 1 base from J, with 17 bases between. The germline V gene encodes CDR1 SGHKS and CDR2 YYEKEE (reference sequence). CDR3 sequence (DNA): TGTGCCAGCAGGTCCGGGACACTTTCCCGCACAGATACGCAGTATTTT. Its translation: CASRSGTLSRTDTQYF.

This chain connects TRBV5-1 to TRBJ1-1, with TRBD1 matching 12 bases. Germline V lookup: CDR1 SGHRS, CDR2 YFSETQ. The CDR3 totals 16 residues. Trimming removed 4 bases from V and 1 base from J; junction bases left unmatched: 5. CDR3 sequence (DNA): TGCGCCAGCAGCATGGGACAGGGGGCTGCGAACACTGAAGCTTTCTTT. Translating it yields CASSMGQGAANTEAFF.

This rearrangement joins TRBV6-5 to TRBJ1-6; D ambiguous. The CDR3 consists of 12 residues. Germline values: CDR1 MNHEY, CDR2 SVGAGI. V was shortened by 2 bases and J by 10 bases, with 6 bases between the two germline ends. This CDR3 is CASSYGQSPLHF. The CDR3 nucleotides read TGTGCCAGCAGTTACGGGCAGTCACCCCTCCACTTT.

The chain combines TRBV7-3 with TRBJ1-1; no clear D gene. The CDR3 runs 13 residues. V lost 2 bases to trimming and J lost 5 bases, with 9 bases between them. In germline, CDR1 is SGHTA, CDR2 FQGTGA. CDR3 sequence: CASSLSMLTEAFF. The CDR3 nucleotides read TGTGCCAGCAGCTTATCTATGTTAACTGAAGCTTTCTTT.

This clone was detected once. The J gene is TRBJ1-2, the V gene TRBV19; D is unclear. Germline V gene data show CDR1 as LNHDA and CDR2 as SQIVND (reference sequence). The V gene lost 1 base and the J gene lost 4 bases, with 7 bases spanning the gap. The CDR3 runs to 13 residues. The CDR3 spells CASSIARSYGYTF. CDR3 nucleotide sequence: TGTGCCAGTAGTATAGCACGGAGCTATGGCTACACCTTC.

The chain combines TRBV6-1 with TRBJ2-7; tentative D call: TRBD2 (6 bases). Germline V lookup: CDR1 MNHNS, CDR2 SASEGT. The CDR3 contains 13 residues. Trimming took 10 bases from V and 4 from J, leaving 17 bases between them. CDR3 sequence reads: CATTSEGFYEQYF. The CDR3 DNA is TGTGCCACCACGTCGGAGGGATTTTACGAGCAGTACTTC.

The chain is built from TRBV6-5 and TRBJ1-1; D unclear. Trimming took off 5 bases at V and 10 bases at J, with 11 bases between the two ends. The CDR3 is 11 amino acids. Germline lookup yields CDR1 MNHEY and CDR2 SVGAGI. CDR3 protein: CASSEVAGAFF. The CDR3 DNA reads as TGTGCCAGCAGTGAAGTAGCGGGAGCTTTCTTT.

This clone was found a few times. Here the CDR3 reads CASSRRQVRYGYTF. CDR3 DNA sequence: TGTGCCAGCAGCCGGAGACAGGTCCGGTATGGCTACACCTTC. The rearrangement joins TRBV5-6 to TRBJ1-2; a possible D gene is TRBD1 (6 bases). Germline assignment: CDR1 SGHDT and CDR2 YYEEEE. Trimming stripped 4 bases from V and 5 bases from J, with 15 bases between. The CDR3 has 14 residues.

This sequence joins TRBV6-6 and TRBJ1-2; weak D call: TRBD1 (6 bases). V was cut by 7 bases and J by 3 bases, with 18 bases left in between. The V gene's germline CDR1 is MNHNY and CDR2 SVGAGI (reference sequence). This CDR3 comprises 15 residues. The CDR3 DNA sequence: TGTGCCAGCACCCCTCCGGGGGGCTTGGACTATGGCTACACCTTC. Its protein is CASTPPGGLDYGYTF.